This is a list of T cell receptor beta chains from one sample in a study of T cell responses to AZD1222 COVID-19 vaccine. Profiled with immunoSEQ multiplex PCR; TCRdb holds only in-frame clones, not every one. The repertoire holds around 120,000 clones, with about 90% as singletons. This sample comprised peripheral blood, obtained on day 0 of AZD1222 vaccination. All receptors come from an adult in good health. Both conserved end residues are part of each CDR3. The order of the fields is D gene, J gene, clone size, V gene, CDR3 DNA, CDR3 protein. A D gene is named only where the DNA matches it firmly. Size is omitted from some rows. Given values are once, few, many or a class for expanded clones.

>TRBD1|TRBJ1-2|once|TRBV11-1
TGTGCCAGCAGCTTCGGGACAGGGAGCTATGGCTACACCTTC
CASSFGTGSYGYTF
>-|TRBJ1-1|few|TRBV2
TGTGCCAGCAGGGAGGGGGAGAACACTGAAGCTTTCTTT
CASREGENTEAFF
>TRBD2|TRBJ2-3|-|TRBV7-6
TGTGCCAGCAGCCCCCGACCTCCAACAGGACGGGAGGGAGATACGCAGTATTTT
CASSPRPPTGREGDTQYF
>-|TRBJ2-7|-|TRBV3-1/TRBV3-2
TGTGCCAGCAGCTTCGGCGGAAGCTACGAGCAGTACTTC
CASSFGGSYEQYF
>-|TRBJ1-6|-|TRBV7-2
TGTGCCAGCAGCTTAGGGATGGGACTATCTATCCGACCCCTCCACTTT
CASSLGMGLSIRPLHF
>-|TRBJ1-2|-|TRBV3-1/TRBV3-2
TGTGCCAGCAGTCTCAGGGGTACGGGGGGCTACACCTTC
CASSLRGTGGYTF
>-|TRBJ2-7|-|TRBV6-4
TGTGCCAGCAGTGTCGATGGACTCGGCGAGCAGTACTTC
CASSVDGLGEQYF
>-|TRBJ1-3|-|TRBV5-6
TGTGCCAGCAGCTTGGGATGGAGCGGGCGAAACTCTGGAAACACCATATATTTT
CASSLGWSGRNSGNTIYF
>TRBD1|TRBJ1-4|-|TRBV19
TGTGCCAGTAGCCCCCGGACAGGTACTAATGAAAAACTGTTTTTT
CASSPRTGTNEKLFF
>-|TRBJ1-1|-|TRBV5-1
TGCGCCAGCAGCTTGAACAGCATGAACACTGAAGCTTTCTTT
CASSLNSMNTEAFF
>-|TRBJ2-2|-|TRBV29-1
TGCAGCGTTGGAGGGGGAAACACCGGGGAGCTGTTTTTT
CSVGGGNTGELFF